Listed here are 25 T cell receptor beta chains from one sample, sequenced in a study of cytomegalovirus exposure and HLA in healthy donors. Using immunoSEQ multiplex PCR, the repertoire was profiled, and TCRdb retains in-frame clones only, with some absent. The sample consists of around 150,000 clones, about nine tenths of them appearing once. Sequencing was done on a sample of PBMCs. The receptor source for this set is a man in his late teens or twenties in good health and CMV-seropositive.

DNA for the CDR3: TGTGCCAGCAGCCTAACGGACAGGTGGGGCTATGGCTACACCTTC. As protein: CASSLTDRWGYGYTF. The rearrangement uses TRBV5-8 and TRBJ1-2, with 7 bases fitting TRBD1. The V gene's germline CDR1 is SGHTS and CDR2 YDEGEE. J gave up 4 bases and V 4 bases, and 10 bases lay outside the gene matches. CDR3 length: 15 amino acids. The complete variable domain, with remaining parts taken from reference TRBV5-8 and TRBJ1-2, reads EAGVTQSPTHLIKTRGQQATLRCSPISGHTSVYWYQQALGLGLQFLLWYDEGEERNRGNFPPRFSGRQFPNYSSELNVNALELEDSALYLCASSLTDRWGYGYTFGSGTRLTVV.

The V and J genes are TRBV6-1 and TRBJ2-7; 7 nucleotides align to TRBD1. Germline CDR1 and CDR2: MNHNS and SASEGT. The CDR3 length is 15 residues. V was pared by 5 bases and J by 2 bases, with 9 bases of the junction left unmatched. The CDR3 DNA is TGTGCCAGCAGTCTCTCATGGACAGGACCCTACGAGCAGTACTTC. This translates into CASSLSWTGPYEQYF.

The chain combines TRBV11-2 with TRBJ2-7; TRBD2 aligns across 9 bases. Trimming at V came to 1 base and at J to 3 bases, leaving 4 bases not matched to a gene. Looked up from germline, CDR1 is SGHAT and CDR2 is FQNNGV. The CDR3 spans 15 residues. The CDR3 sequence: CASSLVAGDFYEQYF. The CDR3 DNA follows: TGTGCCAGCAGCTTAGTAGCGGGAGATTTCTACGAGCAGTACTTC.

V is TRBV27 and J is TRBJ1-1; TRBD1 agrees at 12 bases. Trimming at V came to 6 bases and at J to 6 bases, leaving 8 bases not matched to a gene. The length of the CDR3 is 15 residues. Looked up from germline, CDR1 is MNHEY and CDR2 is SMNVEV (reference sequence). The chain's CDR3 is CASRKGTGGHPEAFF. The CDR3 nucleotides are TGTGCCAGCAGAAAAGGGACAGGGGGCCACCCTGAAGCTTTCTTT.

The V gene is TRBV7-6, the J gene TRBJ2-7; TRBD1 is a possible D gene (5 bases). Germline values: CDR1 SGHVS, CDR2 FNYEAQ. V lost 4 bases and J lost 7, with 14 bases in between. This CDR3 region has 13 residues. CDR3 residues: CASSSDRPSEQYF. In nucleotides, the CDR3 is TGTGCCAGCAGCTCTGACAGACCCTCTGAGCAGTACTTC.

The rearrangement links TRBV28 to TRBJ1-2; D possibly corresponds to TRBD1 (6 bases). There are 13 residues in the CDR3. V lost 5 bases and J lost 4, with 11 bases in between. The V gene's germline CDR1 is MDHEN and CDR2 SYDVKM. The CDR3, as DNA: TGTGCCAGCAGTCTCCGGACAGCCTATGGCTACACCTTC. Amino acid sequence: CASSLRTAYGYTF.

This chain joins TRBV7-6 and TRBJ2-7, with D tentatively TRBD1 (5 bases). Germline lookup yields CDR1 SGHVS and CDR2 FNYEAQ. CDR3 length: 17 amino acids. V gave up 0 bases and J gave up 6 bases, with 21 bases separating them. Written as DNA, the CDR3 is TGTGCCAGCAGCTTAGCGCTGGGGTCAGGGCAAAACTCCGAGCAGTACTTC. Protein: CASSLALGSGQNSEQYF.

This chain uses TRBV27 with TRBJ2-7; D unresolved. The length of the CDR3 is 17 residues. Trimming took off 2 bases at V and 0 bases at J, with 17 bases between the two ends. Germline CDR1 and CDR2: MNHEY and SMNVEV (reference sequence). The CDR3 sequence is CASSLKPTSTHSYEQYF. The CDR3 DNA reads as TGTGCCAGCAGTTTAAAACCCACTTCAACTCACTCCTACGAGCAGTACTTC.

This clone is a singleton in its sample. The chain couples TRBV10-3 to TRBJ2-7; 9 bases fit TRBD1. Trimming removed 5 bases from V and 1 base from J; junction bases left unmatched: 15. Germline V CDR1 and CDR2: ENHRY, SYGVKD. The CDR3 contains 18 residues. As DNA, the CDR3 is TGTGCCATCAGTCCACGGACAGGGGCCGCTGCTCCTTCCTACGAGCAGTACTTC. Translating it yields CAISPRTGAAAPSYEQYF.

The V and J genes are TRBV5-6 and TRBJ1-1; 7 nucleotides align to TRBD1. V dropped 1 base and J dropped 2; count of bases not matched to a gene: 5. From germline, CDR1 is SGHDT and CDR2 YYEEEE. The CDR3 sequence is 15 residues long. The CDR3: CASSLLGTENTEAFF. In DNA form, the CDR3 reads TGTGCCAGCAGCTTGCTCGGGACAGAAAACACTGAAGCTTTCTTT. Full variable domain (missing parts from reference TRBV5-6 and TRBJ1-1): DAGVTQSPTHLIKTRGQQVTLRCSPKSGHDTVSWYQQALGQGPQFIFQYYEEEERQRGNFPDRFSGHQFPNYSSELNVNALLLGDSALYLCASSLLGTENTEAFFGQGTRLTVV.

The V gene is TRBV10-3, the J gene TRBJ1-3; D gene ambiguous. CDR3 size: 13 residues. V was shortened by 4 bases and J by 8 bases, with 12 bases between the two germline ends. Germline loops: CDR1 ENHRY, CDR2 SYGVKD. CDR3 loop: CAISVTAEDTIYF. CDR3 coding DNA: TGTGCCATCAGTGTAACAGCTGAAGACACCATATATTTT.

The chain carries TRBV29-1 and TRBJ2-1, with 7 positions matching TRBD2. The V gene's germline CDR1 is SQVTM and CDR2 ANQGSEA. The CDR3 is 14 residues long. V lost 4 bases, J lost 5 bases, and 8 bases stayed unmatched. This CDR3 is CSVARSGTNNEQFF. CDR3 coding DNA: TGCAGCGTTGCCCGCTCCGGGACTAACAATGAGCAGTTCTTC.

The V and J genes are TRBV19 and TRBJ2-1, with D unresolved. This CDR3 is built from 13 residues. V dropped 5 bases and J dropped 4 bases, with 9 bases sitting between them. Germline V gene data show CDR1 as LNHDA and CDR2 as SQIVND (reference sequence). DNA of the CDR3: TGTGCCAGTAGTCTAGGAGCTTACAATGAGCAGTTCTTC. It is translated as CASSLGAYNEQFF.

The chain combines TRBV7-8 with TRBJ2-1; TRBD2 might be the D (6 bases). The CDR3 runs 16 residues. Trimming left V 5 bases short and J 3 bases short, with 17 bases between. Germline lookup yields CDR1 SGHVS and CDR2 FQNEAQ. CDR3 in amino acids: CASSVQRGLLYNEQFF. The CDR3, as DNA: TGTGCCAGCAGCGTCCAAAGGGGACTGCTCTACAATGAGCAGTTCTTC.

The V and J genes are TRBV5-5 and TRBJ1-5; 11 bases agree with TRBD1. Germline loops: CDR1 SGHKS, CDR2 YYEKEE (reference sequence). The V and J ends lost 4 bases and 2 bases, in that order; junction bases with no gene match: 2. CDR3 length: 15 amino acids. CDR3: CASSPGQGGNQPQHF. CDR3 sequence (DNA): TGTGCCAGCAGCCCGGGACAGGGGGGCAATCAGCCCCAGCATTTT.

The chain links TRBV19 to TRBJ2-7; D not resolved. Trimming stripped 3 bases from V and 0 bases from J, with 24 bases between. Germline V lookup: CDR1 LNHDA, CDR2 SQIVND (reference sequence). CDR3 size: 19 residues. The DNA for the CDR3 is TGTGCCAGTAGTATCGACCCCCCTGAAGGCGATAGCCTCTCCTACGAGCAGTACTTC. Amino acids: CASSIDPPEGDSLSYEQYF.

The chain joins TRBV5-1 to TRBJ2-7; 9 bases line up with TRBD2. The CDR3 runs to 15 residues. Germline lookup yields CDR1 SGHRS and CDR2 YFSETQ. With 0 bases clipped from V and 3 bases from J, the junction kept 4 bases outside the gene matches. CDR3 residues: CASSLVATSGYEQYF. DNA of the CDR3: TGCGCCAGCAGCTTGGTCGCGACTAGCGGCTACGAGCAGTACTTC.

This chain joins TRBV19 and TRBJ1-1, with D possibly TRBD1 on 5 matching bases. Germline V CDR1 and CDR2: LNHDA, SQIVND (reference sequence). The V and J ends lost 4 bases and 0 bases respectively, with 9 bases between them. The CDR3 sequence is 14 residues long. CDR3: CASSTPGVNTEAFF. CDR3 nucleotides: TGTGCCAGTAGTACCCCGGGGGTGAACACTGAAGCTTTCTTT.

The chain has TRBV10-1 and TRBJ1-1, with D hard to call. The CDR3 spans 12 residues. Trimming pared 5 bases from V and 7 bases from J, leaving 11 bases between. The germline gives CDR1 WNHNN, CDR2 SYGVQD (reference sequence). The CDR3 DNA reads TGCGCCAGCAGTCAATCCGGGAGTGAAGCTTTCTTT. It codes for CASSQSGSEAFF.

This rearrangement joins TRBV29-1 to TRBJ2-3, with TRBD2 matching 12 bases. This CDR3 is 17 amino acids long. With 6 bases clipped from V and 2 bases from J, the junction kept 12 bases outside the gene matches. Germline V gene sequence: CDR1 SQVTM, CDR2 ANQGSEA. The CDR3: CSVGGLAGLLHTDTQYF. In DNA form, the CDR3 reads TGCAGCGTGGGTGGACTAGCGGGATTGCTCCACACAGATACGCAGTATTTT.

This clone occurred once. The chain couples TRBV19 to TRBJ2-1; 7 nucleotides match TRBD1. V was pared by 5 bases and J by 0 bases, with 7 bases of the junction left unmatched. Germline V gene lookup returns CDR1 LNHDA and CDR2 SQIVND (reference sequence). The CDR3 has 16 residues. Written as DNA, the CDR3 is TGTGCCAGTAGTTTCTACAGGGGCAGCTCCTACAATGAGCAGTTCTTC. This codes for CASSFYRGSSYNEQFF.

J is TRBJ2-2 and V is TRBV2; 8 nucleotides agree with TRBD1. The V segment lost 6 bases and the J segment 3 bases; nucleotides outside the gene matches: 0. Germline V gives CDR1 SNHLY, CDR2 FYNNEI. This CDR3 is 13 amino acids long. The CDR3 DNA reads as TGTGCCAGCAGGGACAGGGACACCGGGGAGCTGTTTTTT. Translated: CASRDRDTGELFF.

The chain carries TRBV11-2 and TRBJ2-6, with D tentatively TRBD1 (5 bases). This CDR3 comprises 17 residues. V was shortened by 2 bases and J by 0 bases, with 11 bases between the two germline ends. Germline CDR1 reads SGHAT; CDR2 reads FQNNGV. The CDR3 sequence is CASSLSTGASGANVLTF. The CDR3 DNA sequence: TGTGCCAGCAGCTTAAGCACAGGAGCCTCTGGGGCCAACGTCCTGACTTTC.

The table lists this clone with a few counts. The V and J genes are TRBV6-1 and TRBJ2-2; D is unresolved. This CDR3 region has 12 residues. Germline loops: CDR1 MNHNS, CDR2 SASEGT. Deletions cut 10 bases from V and 1 base from J, with 7 bases between. The CDR3 protein is CANRQNTGELFF. The CDR3 DNA is TGTGCCAACAGACAGAACACCGGGGAGCTGTTTTTT.

This clone was observed a handful of times. V and J are TRBV11-3 and TRBJ2-3, with 9 bases lining up with TRBD2. The V and J ends lost 3 bases and 5 bases, in that order; junction bases with no gene match: 6. CDR1 is SGHNT and CDR2 is YENEEA in the germline V gene. The CDR3 spans 15 residues. CDR3 nucleotide sequence: TGTGCCAGCAGCTTGTGGCGGGAGGGGGAAGATACGCAGTATTTT. This sequence encodes CASSLWREGEDTQYF.